This TCR beta chain came from a study of T cells expressing NK-cell markers. TCRdb re-called the 5' RACE reads, yielding one record per CDR3 amino acid sequence without DNA. The specimen's table records around 180,000 distinct CDR3 sequences. The CDR3 extends over 14 amino acids. Germline V gives CDR1 SGHDT, CDR2 YYEEEE. The chain carries TRBV5-6 and TRBJ1-1. The clonotype originates from a man aged 18 to 70 in good health. Sequenced sample: blood T cells: a sorted CD56 or NKG2C T cell subset, CD4+ or CD8+ T cells, or bulk PBMC T cells (not recorded which). CDR3 residues: CASSLFDLRIEAFF.